The present T cell receptor (beta chain) was sequenced within a study of shared clonotypes between healthy human individuals. Sequenced by immunoSEQ multiplex PCR; TCRdb stores in-frame clones only, minus some. Seen here are about 700,000 clones, approximately 79% observed once, and the top ten hold about 1.7%. V dropped 2 bases and J dropped 0 bases, with 11 bases sitting between them. Germline values: CDR1 SGHTA, CDR2 FQGNSA. The CDR3 contains 16 residues. Investigators divided CD4+ cells into CD45RA+ naive and CD45RA-negative memory subsets. Study observations and caveats: Memory subsets generally showed smaller estimated richness than naive subsets did.

Remarks on this clone: The antigen remains unidentified. Other DNA sequences in this sample translate to the same CDR3.

Sequencing was performed on memory CD4+ T cells sorted from blood. Stated subset: CD45RA-negative fraction. The TCR was taken from a woman under 40 in good health. The J gene is TRBJ2-1, the V gene TRBV7-2, with D unresolved. CDR3 bases: TGTGCCAGCAGCTTATCGGCAGTAAGCTCCTACAATGAGCAGTTCTTC. Translated, it gives CASSLSAVSSYNEQFF.